The 5 T cell receptor beta chains reported below all come from one sample, sequenced in a study of T cell changes during pregnancy in multiple sclerosis. Profiling relied on immunoSEQ multiplex PCR, and the TCRdb table lists in-frame clones only, not all of them. The sample has about 38,000 clones, more than 75% seen once. The material sequenced was CD8+ T cells from peripheral blood mononuclear cells, taken in the third trimester of pregnancy. The origin of the receptors is a female donor with multiple sclerosis, enrolled in a pregnancy study.

At least ten counts were recorded for this clone. The rearrangement joins TRBV7-8 to TRBJ2-2; a possible D gene is TRBD1 (6 bases). The germline V and J ends were trimmed by 5 bases and 2 bases, with 18 bases remaining between them. The V gene's germline CDR1 is SGHVS and CDR2 FQNEAQ. The CDR3 contains 17 residues. CDR3 sequence reads: CASSLPGHRANTGELFF. CDR3 nucleotide sequence: TGTGCCAGCAGCCTACCGGGACACAGAGCTAACACCGGGGAGCTGTTTTTT.

The chain links TRBV29-1 to TRBJ1-1; D uncertain. Germline CDR1 and CDR2: SQVTM and ANQGSEA. Trimming stripped 6 bases from V and 1 base from J, with 9 bases between. The CDR3 has 12 residues. The CDR3 reads CSVAPGNTEAFF. The CDR3 nucleotides are TGCAGCGTGGCCCCAGGGAACACTGAAGCTTTCTTT.

The rearrangement joins TRBV7-8 to TRBJ2-7; 9 nucleotides line up with TRBD2. The CDR3 loop spans 18 amino acids. CDR1 and CDR2 (germline): SGHVS, FQNEAQ. The junction had 12 bases not matched to a gene; V was cut back by 1 base and J by 2 bases. CDR3 DNA sequence: TGTGCCAGCAGCTTAGGGACTCTTAGCGGGGGCCCTACCTACGAGCAGTACTTC. Protein product: CASSLGTLSGGPTYEQYF.

This clone was counted a few times. The chain is built from TRBV27 and TRBJ2-7, with a possible D match to TRBD1 (5 bases). This CDR3 contains 15 residues. The V end was cut by 5 bases, the J end by 3 bases, with 17 bases between. Looked up from germline, CDR1 is MNHEY and CDR2 is SMNVEV (reference sequence). The CDR3 DNA reads as TGTGCCAGCAGTCTCAGGGTGGATCCTTTCTACGAGCAGTACTTC. Translated, it gives CASSLRVDPFYEQYF.

This chain connects TRBV5-1 to TRBJ2-7; 10 bases fit TRBD1. Trimming at V came to 0 bases and at J to 7 bases, leaving 4 bases not matched to a gene. CDR3 size: 14 residues. In germline, CDR1 is SGHRS, CDR2 YFSETQ. In DNA, the CDR3 is TGCGCCAGCAGCTTGGCGGGACAGGGGCGAGAGCAGTACTTC. Its translation is CASSLAGQGREQYF.